Detailed here is one T cell receptor beta chain. The entry originates in a study of shared T cell receptors in the human thymus. Generated by immunoSEQ multiplex PCR, the TCRdb table keeps only in-frame clones and is missing some. The repertoire holds under 850,000 clones, with 70% to 90% as singletons. This CDR3 is 11 amino acids long. Looked up from germline, CDR1 is ENHRY and CDR2 is SYGVKD. With 10 bases removed from V and 3 bases from J, the gap between germline ends came to 9 bases. These data were also filed under a second study, of human thymus T cells.

This clonotype originated in a boy under three years old with a congenital heart defect. This chain connects TRBV10-3 to TRBJ1-2; D uncertain. The sequenced sample consisted of thymocytes. CDR3 coding DNA: TGTGCCACCGGGAGTGACTATGGCTACACCTTC. Its protein product is CATGSDYGYTF.